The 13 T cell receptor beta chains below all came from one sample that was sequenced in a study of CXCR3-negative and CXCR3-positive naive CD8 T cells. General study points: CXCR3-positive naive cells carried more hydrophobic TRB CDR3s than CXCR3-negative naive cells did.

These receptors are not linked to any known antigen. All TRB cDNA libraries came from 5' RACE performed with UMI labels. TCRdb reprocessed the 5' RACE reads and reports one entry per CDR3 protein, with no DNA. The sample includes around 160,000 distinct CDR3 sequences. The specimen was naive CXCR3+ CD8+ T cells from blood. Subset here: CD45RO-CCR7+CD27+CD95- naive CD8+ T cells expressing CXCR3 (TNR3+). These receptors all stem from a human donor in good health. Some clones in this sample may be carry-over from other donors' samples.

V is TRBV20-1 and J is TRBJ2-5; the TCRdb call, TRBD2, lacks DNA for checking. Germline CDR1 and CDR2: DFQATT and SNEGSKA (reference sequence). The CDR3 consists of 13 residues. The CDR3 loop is CSASRLVQETQYF.

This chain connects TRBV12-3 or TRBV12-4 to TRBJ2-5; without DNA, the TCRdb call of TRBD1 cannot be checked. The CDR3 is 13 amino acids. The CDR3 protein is CASSYGTHAAQYF.

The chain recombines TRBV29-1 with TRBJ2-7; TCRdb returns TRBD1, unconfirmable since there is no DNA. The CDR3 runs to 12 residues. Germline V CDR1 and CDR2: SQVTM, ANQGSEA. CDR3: CSVLSGSYEQYF.

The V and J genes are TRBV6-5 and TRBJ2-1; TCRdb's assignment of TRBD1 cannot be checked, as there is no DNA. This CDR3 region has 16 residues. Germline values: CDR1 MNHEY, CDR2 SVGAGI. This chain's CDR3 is CASTLNPGTGDNEQFF.

CDR3 loop: CASRDFAGGSTGELFF. The chain couples TRBV2 to TRBJ2-2; the TCRdb call, TRBD2, lacks DNA for checking. The CDR3 extends over 16 amino acids. Per the germline V gene, CDR1 is SNHLY and CDR2 is FYNNEI.

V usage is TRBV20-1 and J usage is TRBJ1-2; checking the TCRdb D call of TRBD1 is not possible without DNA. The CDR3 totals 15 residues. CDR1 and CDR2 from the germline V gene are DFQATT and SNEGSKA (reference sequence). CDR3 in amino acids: CSARDVGAGKYAYTF.

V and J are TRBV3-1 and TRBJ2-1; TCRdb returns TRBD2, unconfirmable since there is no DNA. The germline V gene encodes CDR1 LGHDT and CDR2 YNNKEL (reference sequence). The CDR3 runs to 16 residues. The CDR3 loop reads CASSQEPADVYNEQFF.

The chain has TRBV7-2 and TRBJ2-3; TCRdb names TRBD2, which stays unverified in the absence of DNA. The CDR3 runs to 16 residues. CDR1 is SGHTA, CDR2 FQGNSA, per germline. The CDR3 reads CASSLLAGGNTDTQYF.

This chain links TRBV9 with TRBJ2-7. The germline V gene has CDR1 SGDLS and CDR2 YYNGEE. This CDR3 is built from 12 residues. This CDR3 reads CASSGNDYEQYF.

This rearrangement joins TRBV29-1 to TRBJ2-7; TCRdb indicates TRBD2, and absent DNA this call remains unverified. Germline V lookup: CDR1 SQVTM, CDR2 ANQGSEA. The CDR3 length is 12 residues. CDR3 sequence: CSVLAGPYEQYF.

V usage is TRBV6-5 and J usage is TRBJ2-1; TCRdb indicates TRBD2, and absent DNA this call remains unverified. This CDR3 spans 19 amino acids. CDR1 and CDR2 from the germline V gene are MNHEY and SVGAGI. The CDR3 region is CASNYWAPGLAGDHNEQFF.

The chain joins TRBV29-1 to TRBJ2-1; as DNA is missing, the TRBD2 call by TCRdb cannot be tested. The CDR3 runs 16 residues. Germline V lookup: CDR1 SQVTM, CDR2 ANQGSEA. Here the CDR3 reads CSVEGLTSGRASEQFF.

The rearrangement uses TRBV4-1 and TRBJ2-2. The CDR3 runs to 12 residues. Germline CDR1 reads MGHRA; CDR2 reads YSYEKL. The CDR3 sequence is CASRTQGGELFF.